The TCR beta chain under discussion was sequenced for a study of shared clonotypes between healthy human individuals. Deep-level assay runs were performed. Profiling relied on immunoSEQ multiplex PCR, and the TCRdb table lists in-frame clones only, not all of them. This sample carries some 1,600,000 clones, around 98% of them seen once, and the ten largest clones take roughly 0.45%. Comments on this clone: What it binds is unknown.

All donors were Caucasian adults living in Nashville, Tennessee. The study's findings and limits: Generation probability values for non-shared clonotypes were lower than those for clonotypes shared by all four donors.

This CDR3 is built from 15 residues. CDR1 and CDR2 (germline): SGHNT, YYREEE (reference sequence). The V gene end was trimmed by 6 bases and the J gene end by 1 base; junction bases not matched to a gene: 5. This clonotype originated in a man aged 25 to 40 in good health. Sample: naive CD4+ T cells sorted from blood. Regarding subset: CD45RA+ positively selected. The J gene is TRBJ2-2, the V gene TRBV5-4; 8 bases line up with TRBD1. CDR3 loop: CASTTGGENTGELFF. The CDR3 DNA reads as TGTGCCAGCACCACAGGGGGAGAGAACACCGGGGAGCTGTTTTTT.